Listed below are T cell receptor beta chains from one sample, sequenced in a study of T cell changes during pregnancy in multiple sclerosis. TCRdb's table, derived via immunoSEQ multiplex PCR, lists solely in-frame clones and lacks some. Here the sample spans tens of thousands of clones, about 90% being singletons. The source material was CD4+ T cells from peripheral blood mononuclear cells, sampled before pregnancy. The receptors derive from a female donor with multiple sclerosis, enrolled in a pregnancy study. The conserved cysteine and the conserved F or W are not part of the CDR3 here. The D gene is left open where the match is weak.

D gene	V gene	CDR3 length	J gene	CDR3 protein
TRBD2	TRBV4-3	16	TRBJ2-3	ASSQDASGGYGTDTQY
TRBD1	TRBV2	12	TRBJ2-7	ASRETGGLNEQY
TRBD2	TRBV30	15	TRBJ2-1	AWSWLVLAGGYNEQF
-	TRBV6-1	13	TRBJ2-5	ASSLQGRGSETQY
-	TRBV11-1	15	TRBJ1-1	ASSSQGTMLTNTEAF
-	TRBV6-1	12	TRBJ2-7	ASEKGGVLDEQY
TRBD1	TRBV7-9	17	TRBJ1-1	ASSFNLRQGAFRWTEAF
-	TRBV9	10	TRBJ2-2	ASSDRAGELF
TRBD1	TRBV7-3	14	TRBJ2-5	ASSSRGQGARETQY
TRBD1	TRBV29-1	12	TRBJ1-2	SVEGTGLNYGYT
-	TRBV29-1	12	TRBJ2-5	SAERTGSRGAQY
TRBD1	TRBV7-9	16	TRBJ2-3	ASSKGTGGMVGTDTQY
-	TRBV19	11	TRBJ1-3	ASSILSGNTIY
TRBD1	TRBV6-1	12	TRBJ2-7	ASSGGQGPYEQY
-	TRBV2	9	TRBJ2-7	ASTSRAEQY
TRBD1	TRBV7-3	13	TRBJ1-2	ASSFSGQGAGGYT
-	TRBV11-3	14	TRBJ2-5	ASSFSGQGNQETQY
TRBD1	TRBV15	12	TRBJ1-1	ATSGQGGITEAF
TRBD1	TRBV7-6	13	TRBJ1-5	ASSLAGTGSQPQH
-	TRBV7-9	10	TRBJ2-5	ASSRGGETQY
TRBD1	TRBV5-6	14	TRBJ2-7	ASSARPGTGDYEQY
-	TRBV5-5	13	TRBJ1-6	ASTLRTAFNSPLH
-	TRBV11-1	12	TRBJ2-7	ASSTGDSVYEQY
-	TRBV29-1	15	TRBJ2-1	SVLGGQGIGGYNEQF
-	TRBV29-1	10	TRBJ2-7	SGVTDYYEQY
-	TRBV5-8	13	TRBJ1-2	ATAGSTWAPYGYT
-	TRBV12-5	16	TRBJ2-3	ASGWTGSLRGGTDTQY
TRBD1	TRBV2	14	TRBJ1-5	ASSPRTGDYNQPQH
-	TRBV5-6	12	TRBJ2-6	ASSQGPGANVLT
-	TRBV5-1	11	TRBJ2-5	ASSLGVQETQY
-	TRBV11-2	10	TRBJ2-3	ASSFSTDTQY
TRBD1	TRBV7-9	17	TRBJ2-6	ASSLALRTGSYGANVLT
TRBD2	TRBV5-6	13	TRBJ2-3	ASSLRSGGTDTQY
-	TRBV19	14	TRBJ2-1	ASSIMAAGAGNEQF
-	TRBV19	15	TRBJ2-1	ASSMGTGTSSYNEQF
-	TRBV7-9	13	TRBJ1-5	ASSLEAGSNQPQH
TRBD2	TRBV4-1	14	TRBJ2-1	ASSQGTSGGLNEQF
-	TRBV4-3	11	TRBJ1-5	ASSQDHGQPQH
-	TRBV9	14	TRBJ2-4	ASSPGTLLAKNIQY
TRBD2	TRBV9	19	TRBJ2-1	ASSVAPTRTSGGVGINEQF
-	TRBV14	12	TRBJ2-3	ASSQAGTPLAQY
TRBD2	TRBV9	13	TRBJ2-3	ASSRTSGVGGTQY
TRBD1	TRBV7-2	12	TRBJ2-3	ASRLTGGTDTQY
-	TRBV6-1	13	TRBJ2-7	ASSEPAGSPYEQY
-	TRBV7-9	12	TRBJ1-4	ASSLQLGSEKLF
-	TRBV25-1	11	TRBJ1-1	ASSVLWNTEAF
-	TRBV30	10	TRBJ1-2	GGGKTSYGYT
-	TRBV10-2	11	TRBJ1-2	ASSQGPDYGYT